Each of the 2 T cell receptor beta chains below was sequenced from the same sample in a study of tissue T cells after allogeneic stem cell transplantation. Data came from immunoSEQ multiplex PCR; TCRdb stores just in-frame clones and leaves some out. This sample yields about 17,000 clones, of which under 80% are seen a single time; 0.75% to 1% belongs to the top ten. The sample taken for sequencing was spleen. The receptor set was obtained from a female BALB/c mouse in good health. This strain's MHC haplotype is H2-d.

Note on this clone: The gene symbols are mouse symbols. The part of the CDR3 DNA that was read is TGTGCCAGCAGTGATGCATCACTGAGAACGCTGTAT. Protein: CASSDASLRTLY. The complete CDR3 sequence is CASSDASLRTLYF. The genes are TRBV13-3 and TRBJ2-3, with D hard to call. Read coverage stops 1 residue before the CDR3 terminus; the germline J gene supplies the remainder. This CDR3 region has 13 residues. V lost 0 bases and J 8 bases, leaving 10 bases between the germline ends. The germline V gene has CDR1 NNHDY and CDR2 SYVADS.

Regarding this clone: The genes and germline here are from mouse. The CDR3 end lies 1 residue beyond the end of the read and is filled in from the germline J gene. This chain links TRBV19 with TRBJ1-1; 7 bases map to TRBD1. Germline V lookup: CDR1 FNHDT, CDR2 SITEND (reference sequence). The CDR3 has 14 amino acids. J lost 3 bases, V lost 4 bases, and 6 bases had no gene match. The CDR3 DNA, read in part, is TGTGCCAGCAGTCCTCAGGGGGGGGACACAGAAGTCTTC. This sequence encodes CASSPQGGDTEVF. The whole CDR3 protein is CASSPQGGDTEVFF.